This TCR beta chain was observed in a study of blood T cell repertoires in COVID-19. On the study more broadly: From the United States, Italy and Spain came samples of acute and convalescent COVID-19. PBMCs, B-cell-depleted T cells, or T cells were the source of the cDNA or gDNA that made up the material.

Seattle patient enrollment occurred during active infection, with longitudinal follow-up thereafter. Original processing notes: Using reference gene primer amplification, nucleated cell counts were estimated. Only in-frame clones appear in the TCRdb table, and some are missing; sequencing was by immunoSEQ multiplex PCR. That table is the source of V, J and clone size, and D and trimming were worked out from the DNA. This sample has about 130,000 clones; approximately 85% occur once, and the top ten carry about a sixth. V was clipped by 3 bases and J by 4 bases, with 12 bases between them. The CDR3 totals 14 residues. CDR1 and CDR2 from the germline V gene are SGHDN and FVKESK.

This chain links TRBV14 with TRBJ1-2; D gene ambiguous. The receptor was derived from a young man with COVID-19, enrolled during active disease. Input material: peripheral blood. The CDR3 DNA is TGTGCCAGCAGCCAGCTGGACTGGAGCTATGGCTACACCTTC. Protein product: CASSQLDWSYGYTF.